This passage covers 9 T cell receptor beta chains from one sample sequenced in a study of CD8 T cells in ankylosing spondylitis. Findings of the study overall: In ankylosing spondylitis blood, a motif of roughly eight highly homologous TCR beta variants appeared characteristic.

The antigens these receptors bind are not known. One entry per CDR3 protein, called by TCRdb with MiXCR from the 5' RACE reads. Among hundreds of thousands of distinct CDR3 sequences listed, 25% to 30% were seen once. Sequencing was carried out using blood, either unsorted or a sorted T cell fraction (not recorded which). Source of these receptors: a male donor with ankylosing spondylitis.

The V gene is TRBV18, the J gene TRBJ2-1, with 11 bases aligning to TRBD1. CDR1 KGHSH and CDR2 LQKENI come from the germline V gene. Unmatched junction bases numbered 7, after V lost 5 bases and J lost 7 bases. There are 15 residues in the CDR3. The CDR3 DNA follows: TGTGCCAGCTCATTTGGACAGGGGGCATGGAATGAGCAGTTCTTC. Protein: CASSFGQGAWNEQFF. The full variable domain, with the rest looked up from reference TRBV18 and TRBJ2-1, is NAGVMQNPRHLVRRRGQEARLRCSPMKGHSHVYWYRQLPEEGLKFMVYLQKENIIDESGMPKERFSAEFPKEGPSILRIQQVVRGDSAAYFCASSFGQGAWNEQFFGPGTRLTVL.

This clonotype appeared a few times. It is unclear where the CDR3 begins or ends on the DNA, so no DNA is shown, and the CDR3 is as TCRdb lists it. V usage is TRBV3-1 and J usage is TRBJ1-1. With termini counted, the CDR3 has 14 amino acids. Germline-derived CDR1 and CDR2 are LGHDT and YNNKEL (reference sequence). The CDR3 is CASSQVGNGAKAFF.

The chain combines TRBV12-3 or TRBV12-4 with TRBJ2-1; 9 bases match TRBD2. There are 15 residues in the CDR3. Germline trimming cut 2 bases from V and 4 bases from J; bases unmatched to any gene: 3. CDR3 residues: CASSLNAGGYNEQFF. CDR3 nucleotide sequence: TGTGCCAGCAGTTTAAACGCGGGAGGGTACAATGAGCAGTTCTTC.

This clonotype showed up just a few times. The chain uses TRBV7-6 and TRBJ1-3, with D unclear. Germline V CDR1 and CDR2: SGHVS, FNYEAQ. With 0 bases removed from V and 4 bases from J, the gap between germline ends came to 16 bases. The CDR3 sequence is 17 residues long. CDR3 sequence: CASSLAGMVGEGNTIYF. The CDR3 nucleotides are TGTGCCAGCAGCTTAGCTGGCATGGTGGGTGAGGGAAACACCATATATTTT.

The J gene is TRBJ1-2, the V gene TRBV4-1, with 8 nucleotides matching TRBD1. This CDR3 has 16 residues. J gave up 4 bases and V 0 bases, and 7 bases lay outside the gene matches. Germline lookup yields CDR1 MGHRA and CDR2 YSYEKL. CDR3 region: CASSQDQQGVGYGYTF. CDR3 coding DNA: TGCGCCAGCAGCCAAGATCAACAGGGGGTTGGCTATGGCTACACCTTC.

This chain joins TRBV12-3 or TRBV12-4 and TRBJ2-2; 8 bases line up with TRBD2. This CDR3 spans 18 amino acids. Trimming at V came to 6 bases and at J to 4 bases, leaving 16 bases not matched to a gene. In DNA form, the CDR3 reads TGTGCCAGCAGCCCACACCGGGGGGGCCGTCGTAGCACCGGGGAGCTGTTTTTT. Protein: CASSPHRGGRRSTGELFF.

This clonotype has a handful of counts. The CDR3 DNA reads as TGCGCCAGCAGCCACGGGACTAGCGGGAGCTACAATGAGCAGTTCTTC. Translation: CASSHGTSGSYNEQFF. V usage is TRBV5-1 and J usage is TRBJ2-1, with 14 bases aligning to TRBD2. V gave up 4 bases and J gave up 3 bases; unmatched junction bases: 3. The V gene's germline CDR1 is SGHRS and CDR2 YFSETQ. There are 16 residues in the CDR3.

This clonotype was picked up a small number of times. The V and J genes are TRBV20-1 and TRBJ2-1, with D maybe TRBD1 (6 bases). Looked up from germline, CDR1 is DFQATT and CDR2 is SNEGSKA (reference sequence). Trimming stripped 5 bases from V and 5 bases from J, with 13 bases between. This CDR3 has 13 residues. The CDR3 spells CSALGQSDNEQFF. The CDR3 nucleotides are TGCAGTGCTCTTGGACAGTCCGACAATGAGCAGTTCTTC.

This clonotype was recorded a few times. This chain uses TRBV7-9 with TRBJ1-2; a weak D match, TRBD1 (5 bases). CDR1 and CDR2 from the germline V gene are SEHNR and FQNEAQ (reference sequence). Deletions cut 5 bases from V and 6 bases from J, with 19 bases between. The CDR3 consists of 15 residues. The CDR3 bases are TGTGCCAGCAGCGTCGCAATGGGGGATGGGAATGGCTACACCTTC. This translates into CASSVAMGDGNGYTF.